What follows are 15 T cell receptor beta chains derived from one specimen sequenced in a study of pediatric ulcerative colitis. Measured with immunoSEQ multiplex PCR; TCRdb has only the in-frame clones, and not every one. The profile shows roughly 70,000 clones, 86% of them singletons. The sample was blood. These receptors came from a boy younger than 18 with severe ulcerative colitis.

This rearrangement joins TRBV6-6 to TRBJ2-2; no clear D gene. Between the trimmed V and J ends, which lost 8 bases and 5 bases, there was a span of 6 bases. Germline V gene sequence: CDR1 MNHNY, CDR2 SVGAGI (reference sequence). CDR3 length: 11 amino acids. CDR3 sequence (DNA): TGTGCCAGCGGTAGGACCGGGGAGCTGTTTTTT. This codes for CASGRTGELFF.

This chain links TRBV11-3 with TRBJ1-1; 8 nucleotides line up with TRBD1. Germline CDR1 is SGHNT and CDR2 is YENEEA. With V trimmed by 4 bases and J by 1 base, 2 bases remained unmatched. The CDR3 runs to 14 residues. The CDR3 DNA follows: TGTGCCAGCAGCTCGGGACAGGCGAACACTGAAGCTTTCTTT. This gives the protein CASSSGQANTEAFF.

The DNA for the CDR3 is TGTGCCACCAGCAGAGAAGCGGGGGGGACTGAAGCTTTCTTT. Protein: CATSREAGGTEAFF. The genes are TRBV15 and TRBJ1-1; D may be TRBD1 (5 bases). Germline CDR1 is LNHNV and CDR2 is YYDKDF (reference sequence). This CDR3 contains 14 residues. Between the trimmed V and J ends, which lost 0 bases and 5 bases, there was a span of 10 bases.

This chain connects TRBV6-5 to TRBJ2-5, with 8 positions matching TRBD1. CDR1 MNHEY and CDR2 SVGAGI come from the germline V gene. V shed 6 bases and J 0 bases; nucleotides not matched to a gene: 6. The CDR3 loop spans 15 amino acids. The CDR3 coding sequence is TGTGCCAGCAGAACAGGACAGGGCAACCAAGAGACCCAGTACTTC. Its protein is CASRTGQGNQETQYF.

The rearrangement uses TRBV25-1 and TRBJ2-1, with TRBD2 matching 8 bases. The CDR3 spans 16 residues. Trimming removed 2 bases from V and 2 bases from J; junction bases left unmatched: 5. Germline V lookup: CDR1 MGHDK, CDR2 SYGVNS. This CDR3 reads CASSEIREGPYNEQFF. The CDR3 DNA reads TGTGCCAGCAGTGAAATCCGGGAGGGCCCCTACAATGAGCAGTTCTTC.

The V gene is TRBV2, the J gene TRBJ1-1; D may be TRBD1 (6 bases). The CDR3 sequence is 13 residues long. Germline CDR1 reads SNHLY; CDR2 reads FYNNEI. Trimming removed 7 bases at V and 1 base at J, with 10 bases between. This CDR3 reads CASKPQGNTEAFF. The CDR3 region has the DNA TGTGCCAGCAAGCCACAGGGGAACACTGAAGCTTTCTTT.

CDR3 DNA: TGCGCCAGCAGGAGACAAGAGAACACCGGGGAGCTGTTTTTT. Residues: CASRRQENTGELFF. The chain is built from TRBV5-1 and TRBJ2-2; D uncertain. The length of the CDR3 is 14 residues. Trimming took off 5 bases at V and 1 base at J, with 9 bases between the two ends. Germline V CDR1 and CDR2: SGHRS, YFSETQ.

The chain recombines TRBV19 with TRBJ2-1, with 7 bases lining up with TRBD2. V lost 5 bases, J lost 6 bases, and 13 bases stayed unmatched. The CDR3 length is 16 residues. Germline V gives CDR1 LNHDA, CDR2 SQIVND (reference sequence). CDR3 region: CASSVLGGSPANEQFF. CDR3 DNA sequence: TGTGCCAGTAGTGTGCTTGGCGGGAGTCCGGCCAATGAGCAGTTCTTC.

This clone came up once. This chain joins TRBV27 and TRBJ1-1; TRBD1 might be the D (5 bases). There are 14 residues in the CDR3. The germline V gene has CDR1 MNHEY and CDR2 SMNVEV (reference sequence). The V end lost 2 bases, the J end lost 1 base, and 8 bases lay between the germline ends. CDR3 region: CASSLGGWNTEAFF. The CDR3 nucleotides read TGTGCCAGCAGTTTAGGGGGGTGGAACACTGAAGCTTTCTTT.

This clone was seen only a few times. The J gene is TRBJ1-1, the V gene TRBV11-2; D remains unclear. V was trimmed by 3 bases and J by 0 bases, leaving 5 bases between them. The germline V gene encodes CDR1 SGHAT and CDR2 FQNNGV. The CDR3 totals 13 residues. The DNA for the CDR3 is TGTGCCAGCAGCTTTCAGGTGAACACTGAAGCTTTCTTT. Translation: CASSFQVNTEAFF.

This clone has only one observation. Written as DNA, the CDR3 is TGTGCCAGCGCTGCAGGAGGCACAGATACGCAGTATTTT. Amino acids: CASAAGGTDTQYF. V usage is TRBV2 and J usage is TRBJ2-3, with D unresolved. The V end was cut by 8 bases, the J end by 1 base, with 10 bases between. The CDR3 is 13 residues long. Germline V gives CDR1 SNHLY, CDR2 FYNNEI.

This clone was counted a single time. The chain employs TRBV14 and TRBJ2-1; TRBD2 might be the D (5 bases). This CDR3 spans 13 amino acids. Trimming removed 3 bases from V and 8 bases from J, with 11 bases in between. From germline, CDR1 is SGHDN and CDR2 FVKESK. The CDR3 DNA reads TGTGCCAGCAGCCAGGGAGTGCTCCATGAGCAGTTCTTC. This translates into CASSQGVLHEQFF.

CDR3 sequence: CASSYWYQGNTGELFF. In DNA form, the CDR3 reads TGTGCCAGCAGTTACTGGTACCAAGGGAACACCGGGGAGCTGTTTTTT. The genes are TRBV6-5 and TRBJ2-2; D gene ambiguous. The V end lost 1 base, the J end lost 1 base, and 10 bases lay between the germline ends. The germline V gene encodes CDR1 MNHEY and CDR2 SVGAGI. The CDR3 has 16 amino acids.

The chain is built from TRBV6-1 and TRBJ2-1; 7 positions agree with TRBD2. V trimming: 4 bases; J trimming: 9 bases; junction bases outside the gene matches: 9. CDR3 length equals 14 residues. CDR1 is MNHNS, CDR2 SASEGT, per germline. The CDR3 bases are TGTGCCAGCAGTGCTTTGCGGGAGAACAGTGAGCAGTTCTTC. As protein: CASSALRENSEQFF.

The chain combines TRBV5-6 with TRBJ2-1, with D perhaps assigned TRBD1 or TRBD2 (5 bases each). CDR3 length: 13 amino acids. The V end was cut by 3 bases, the J end by 7 bases, with 11 bases between. CDR1 and CDR2 (germline): SGHDT, YYEEEE. In DNA, the CDR3 is TGTGCCAGCAGCTACCGGGACCGTAATGAGCAGTTCTTC. It encodes CASSYRDRNEQFF.